These 7 T cell receptor beta chains came from one sample sequenced in a study of blood T cell repertoires in COVID-19. The repertoire was sequenced with immunoSEQ multiplex PCR; TCRdb's copy has only in-frame clones and lacks some. The sample records 150,000 or so clones, 65% to 90% being singletons. The sequenced sample consisted of peripheral blood. These receptors originate from a woman between 45 and 60 years old with acute or convalescent COVID-19.

The V call is TRBV7-7, the J call TRBJ2-2, with 7 nucleotides matching TRBD2. CDR3 length: 17 amino acids. Germline V CDR1 and CDR2: SSHAT, FNYEAQ (reference sequence). Trimming cost V 5 bases and J 3 bases; bases outside gene matches: 12. CDR3 loop: CASSRDVRAGYTGELFF. The CDR3 DNA is TGTGCCAGCAGCCGCGACGTGCGAGCGGGATACACCGGGGAGCTGTTTTTT.

V gene TRBV2 combines with J gene TRBJ2-5, with TRBD2 identical over 14 bases. Germline lookup yields CDR1 SNHLY and CDR2 FYNNEI. Trimming removed 5 bases from V and 5 bases from J; junction bases left unmatched: 7. The CDR3 loop spans 16 amino acids. The CDR3 region is CASSRKGTSGGETQYF. The CDR3 nucleotides are TGTGCCAGCAGTAGAAAGGGGACTAGCGGGGGTGAGACCCAGTACTTC.

V is TRBV10-3 and J is TRBJ2-7; 10 bases align to TRBD2. The CDR3 spans 13 residues. Germline lookup yields CDR1 ENHRY and CDR2 SYGVKD. The trim removed 6 bases at V and 2 bases at J, leaving 1 base unmatched. The CDR3 loop reads CAIRGTSAYEQYF. The CDR3 bases are TGTGCCATCAGAGGGACTAGCGCCTACGAGCAGTACTTC.

CDR3 coding DNA: TGTGCCAGCAGGCCTTCTAGCGGGGGTGTCACAGATACGCAGTATTTT. This sequence encodes CASRPSSGGVTDTQYF. V usage is TRBV5-5 and J usage is TRBJ2-3; TRBD2 matches 10 bases. The CDR3 sequence is 16 residues long. Trimming cost V 5 bases and J 2 bases; bases outside gene matches: 8. The V gene's germline CDR1 is SGHKS and CDR2 YYEKEE (reference sequence).

The chain recombines TRBV2 with TRBJ2-7, with 9 bases fitting TRBD1. CDR1 is SNHLY, CDR2 FYNNEI, per germline. After removal of 5 bases from V and 9 bases from J, the junction contained 8 bases not matched to a gene. CDR3 size: 13 residues. The chain's CDR3 is CASSPPGQGWQYF. The CDR3 DNA follows: TGTGCCAGCAGTCCCCCGGGACAGGGATGGCAGTACTTC.

This clone has more than one count but fewer than ten. The chain joins TRBV5-1 to TRBJ1-5; D might be TRBD1 (6 bases). Germline lookup yields CDR1 SGHRS and CDR2 YFSETQ. Trimming stripped 0 bases from V and 2 bases from J, with 6 bases between. This CDR3 contains 14 residues. Here the CDR3 DNA reads TGCGCCAGCAGCTTGGACAGGGGCAATCAGCCCCAGCATTTT. Its protein is CASSLDRGNQPQHF.

The chain employs TRBV4-3 and TRBJ2-3, with 8 bases lining up with TRBD2. From germline, CDR1 is LGHNA and CDR2 YSLEER. This CDR3 comprises 16 residues. Unmatched junction bases numbered 11, after V lost 4 bases and J lost 5 bases. The chain's CDR3 is CASSPLAASSEDTQYF. CDR3 bases: TGCGCCAGCAGCCCACTAGCGGCGTCCAGTGAAGATACGCAGTATTTT.